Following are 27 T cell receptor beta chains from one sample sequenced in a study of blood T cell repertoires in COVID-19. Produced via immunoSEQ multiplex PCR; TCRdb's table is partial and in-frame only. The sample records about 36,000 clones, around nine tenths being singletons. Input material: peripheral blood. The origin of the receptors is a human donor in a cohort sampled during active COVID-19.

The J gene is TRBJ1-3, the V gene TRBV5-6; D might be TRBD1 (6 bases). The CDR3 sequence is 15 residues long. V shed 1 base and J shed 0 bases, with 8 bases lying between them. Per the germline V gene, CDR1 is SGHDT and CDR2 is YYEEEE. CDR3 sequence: CASSLRGFSGNTIYF. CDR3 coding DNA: TGTGCCAGCAGCTTGAGGGGGTTCTCTGGAAACACCATATATTTT.

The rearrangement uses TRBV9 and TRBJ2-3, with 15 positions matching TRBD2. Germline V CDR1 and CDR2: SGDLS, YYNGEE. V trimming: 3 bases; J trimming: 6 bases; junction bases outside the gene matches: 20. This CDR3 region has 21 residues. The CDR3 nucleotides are TGTGCCAGCAGCGCAGGTCGGACTAGCGGGGGGGCCGGGAGGACCTACGATACGCAGTATTTT. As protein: CASSAGRTSGGAGRTYDTQYF. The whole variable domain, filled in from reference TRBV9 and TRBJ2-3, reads DSGVTQTPKHLITATGQRVTLRCSPRSGDLSVYWYQQSLDQGLQFLIQYYNGEERAKGNILERFSAQQFPDLHSELNLSSLELGDSALYFCASSAGRTSGGAGRTYDTQYFGPGTRLTVL.

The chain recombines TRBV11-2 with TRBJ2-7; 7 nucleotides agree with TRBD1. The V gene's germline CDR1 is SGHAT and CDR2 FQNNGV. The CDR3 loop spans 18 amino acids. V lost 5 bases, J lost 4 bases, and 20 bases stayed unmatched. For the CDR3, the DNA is TGTGCCAGCAGCCTTGCAACCCCCTCCGTAGGGGGCAGTTACGAGCAGTACTTC. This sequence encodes CASSLATPSVGGSYEQYF.

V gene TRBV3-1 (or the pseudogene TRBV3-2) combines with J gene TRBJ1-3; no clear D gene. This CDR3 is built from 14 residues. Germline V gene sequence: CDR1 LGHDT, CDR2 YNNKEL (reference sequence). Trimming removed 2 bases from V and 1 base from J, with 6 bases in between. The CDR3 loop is CASSQRGSGNTIYF. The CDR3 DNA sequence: TGTGCCAGCAGCCAACGGGGATCTGGAAACACCATATATTTT.

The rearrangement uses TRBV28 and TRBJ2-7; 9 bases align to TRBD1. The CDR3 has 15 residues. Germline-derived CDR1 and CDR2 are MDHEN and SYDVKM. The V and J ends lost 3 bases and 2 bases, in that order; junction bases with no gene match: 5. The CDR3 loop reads CASSLATGGAYEQYF. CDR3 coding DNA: TGTGCCAGCAGTTTGGCCACAGGGGGCGCCTACGAGCAGTACTTC.

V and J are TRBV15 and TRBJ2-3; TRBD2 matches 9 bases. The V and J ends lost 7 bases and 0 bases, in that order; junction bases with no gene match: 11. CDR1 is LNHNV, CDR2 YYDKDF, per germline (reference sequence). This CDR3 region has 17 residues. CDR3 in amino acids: CATKAEAGGYSTDTQYF. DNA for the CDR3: TGTGCCACCAAGGCTGAAGCGGGGGGCTATAGCACAGATACGCAGTATTTT.

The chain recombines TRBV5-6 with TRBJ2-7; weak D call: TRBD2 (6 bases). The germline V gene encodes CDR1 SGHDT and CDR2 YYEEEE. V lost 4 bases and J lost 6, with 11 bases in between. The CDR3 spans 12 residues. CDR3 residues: CASSPGTLEQYF. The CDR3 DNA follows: TGTGCCAGCAGCCCCGGGACTCTCGAGCAGTACTTC.

The chain's CDR3 is CASSPNQGYSPLHF. CDR3 in DNA: TGTGCCAGCAGCCCTAACCAGGGGTATTCACCCCTCCACTTT. The chain links TRBV7-8 to TRBJ1-6, with a tentative D call TRBD1 (6 bases). This CDR3 comprises 14 residues. Germline V gene data show CDR1 as SGHVS and CDR2 as FQNEAQ. The V and J ends lost 5 bases and 8 bases respectively, with 13 bases between them.

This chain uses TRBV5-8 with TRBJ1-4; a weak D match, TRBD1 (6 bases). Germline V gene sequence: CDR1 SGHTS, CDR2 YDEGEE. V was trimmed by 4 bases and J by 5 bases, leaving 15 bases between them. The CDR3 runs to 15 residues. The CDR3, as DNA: TGTGCCAGCAGCCCCGGACAGTCCGGGAATGAAAAACTGTTTTTT. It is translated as CASSPGQSGNEKLFF.

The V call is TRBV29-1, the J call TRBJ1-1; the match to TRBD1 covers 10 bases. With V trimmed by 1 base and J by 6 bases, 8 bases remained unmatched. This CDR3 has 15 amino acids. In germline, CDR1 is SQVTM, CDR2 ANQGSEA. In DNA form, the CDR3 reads TGCAGCGTTGAAGGCCCGGGACAGGGGATCCCTGAAGCTTTCTTT. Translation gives CSVEGPGQGIPEAFF.

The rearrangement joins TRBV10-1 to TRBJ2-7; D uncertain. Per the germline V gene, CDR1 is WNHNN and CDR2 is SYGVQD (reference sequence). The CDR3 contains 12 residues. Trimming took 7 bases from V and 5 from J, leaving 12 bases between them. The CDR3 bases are TGCGCCAGCAAGCCTTTAGATGACGAGCAGTACTTC. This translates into CASKPLDDEQYF.

The CDR3, as DNA: TGTGCCAGCAGTCACCTTAACAGGGAAGCTTTCTTT. Translating gives CASSHLNREAFF. This chain joins TRBV3-1 (or the pseudogene TRBV3-2) and TRBJ1-1; perhaps TRBD1 as D (5 bases). Trimming cost V 6 bases and J 8 bases, with 13 bases left between them. CDR1 LGHDT and CDR2 YNNKEL come from the germline V gene (reference sequence). CDR3 length equals 12 residues.

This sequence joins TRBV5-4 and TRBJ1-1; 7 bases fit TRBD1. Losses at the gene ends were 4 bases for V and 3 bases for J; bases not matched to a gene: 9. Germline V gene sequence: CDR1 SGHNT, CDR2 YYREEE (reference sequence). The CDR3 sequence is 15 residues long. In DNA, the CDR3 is TGTGCCAGCAGCGTCTTGGGGACAGTCGACACTGAAGCTTTCTTT. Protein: CASSVLGTVDTEAFF.

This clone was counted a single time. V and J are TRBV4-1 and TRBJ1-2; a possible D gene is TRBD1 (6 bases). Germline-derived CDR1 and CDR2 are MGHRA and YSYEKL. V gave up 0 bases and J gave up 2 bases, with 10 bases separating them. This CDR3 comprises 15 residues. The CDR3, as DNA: TGCGCCAGCAGCCAAGATCGGACAGAGAACTATGGCTACACCTTC. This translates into CASSQDRTENYGYTF.

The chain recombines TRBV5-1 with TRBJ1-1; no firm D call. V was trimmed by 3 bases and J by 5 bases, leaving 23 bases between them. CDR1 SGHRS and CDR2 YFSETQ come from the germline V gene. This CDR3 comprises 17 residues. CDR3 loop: CASSSGLRRGFGTEAFF. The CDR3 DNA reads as TGCGCCAGCAGCTCCGGCCTACGCCGGGGTTTCGGAACTGAAGCTTTCTTT.

CDR3 nucleotide sequence: TGTGCCAGCAGCTTAGGGCGCGGGGGGTCCTACGAGCAGTACTTC. As protein: CASSLGRGGSYEQYF. V gene TRBV7-8 combines with J gene TRBJ2-7; TRBD2 matches at 8 bases. The CDR3 contains 15 residues. V lost 1 base to trimming and J lost 1 base; unmatched junction nucleotides: 3. CDR1 and CDR2 from the germline V gene are SGHVS and FQNEAQ.

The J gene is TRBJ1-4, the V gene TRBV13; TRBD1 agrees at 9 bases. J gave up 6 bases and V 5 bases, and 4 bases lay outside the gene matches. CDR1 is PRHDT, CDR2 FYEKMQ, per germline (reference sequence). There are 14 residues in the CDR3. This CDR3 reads CASSNRDRDEKLFF. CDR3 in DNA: TGTGCCAGCAGCAACCGGGACAGGGATGAAAAACTGTTTTTT.

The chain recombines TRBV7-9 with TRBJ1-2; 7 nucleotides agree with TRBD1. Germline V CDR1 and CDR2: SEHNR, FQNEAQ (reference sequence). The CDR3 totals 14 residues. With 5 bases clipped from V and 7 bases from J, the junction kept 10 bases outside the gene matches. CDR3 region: CASSGAGGISGYTF. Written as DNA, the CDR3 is TGTGCCAGCAGCGGAGCAGGGGGAATAAGTGGCTACACCTTC.

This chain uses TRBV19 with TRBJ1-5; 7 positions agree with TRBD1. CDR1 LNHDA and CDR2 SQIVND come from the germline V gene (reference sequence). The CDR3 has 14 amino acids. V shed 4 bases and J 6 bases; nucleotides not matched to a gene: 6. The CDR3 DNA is TGTGCCAGTAGTAGACAGGGTTACGGTCAGCCCCAGCATTTT. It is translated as CASSRQGYGQPQHF.

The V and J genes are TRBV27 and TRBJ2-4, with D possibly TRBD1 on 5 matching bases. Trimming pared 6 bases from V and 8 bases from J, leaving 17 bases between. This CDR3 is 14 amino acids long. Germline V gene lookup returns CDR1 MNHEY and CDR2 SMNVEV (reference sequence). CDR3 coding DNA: TGTGCCAGCAGACCTAGAGACAGTCGAGACATTCAGTACTTC. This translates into CASRPRDSRDIQYF.

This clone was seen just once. CDR3 protein: CASSQTGNQETQYF. For the CDR3, the DNA is TGTGCCAGCAGCCAGACCGGGAACCAAGAGACCCAGTACTTC. The chain employs TRBV3-1 (or the pseudogene TRBV3-2) and TRBJ2-5; D possibly corresponds to TRBD2 (5 bases). The CDR3 runs to 14 residues. Germline V gives CDR1 LGHDT, CDR2 YNNKEL (reference sequence). Trimming pared 3 bases from V and 0 bases from J, leaving 8 bases between.

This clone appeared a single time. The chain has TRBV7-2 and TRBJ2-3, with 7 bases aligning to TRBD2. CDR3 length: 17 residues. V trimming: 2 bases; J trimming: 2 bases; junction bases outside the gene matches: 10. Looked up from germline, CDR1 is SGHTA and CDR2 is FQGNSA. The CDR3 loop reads CASSLYHAGVPTDTQYF. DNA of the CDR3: TGTGCCAGCAGCTTATATCACGCGGGGGTCCCCACAGATACGCAGTATTTT.

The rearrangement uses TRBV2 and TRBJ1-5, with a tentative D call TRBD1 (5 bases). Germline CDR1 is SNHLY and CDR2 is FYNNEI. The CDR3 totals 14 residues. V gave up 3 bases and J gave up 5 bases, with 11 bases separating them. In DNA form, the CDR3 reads TGTGCCAGCAGTGAGGGGCGAAGTTATCAGCCCCAGCATTTT. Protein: CASSEGRSYQPQHF.

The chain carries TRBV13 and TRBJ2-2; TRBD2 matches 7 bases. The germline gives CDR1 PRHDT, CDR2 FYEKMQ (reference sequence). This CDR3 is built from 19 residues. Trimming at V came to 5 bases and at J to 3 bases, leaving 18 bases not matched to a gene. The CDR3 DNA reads TGTGCCAGCAGCCCCTCCATGAGCCAGCGGGGAAGGTACACCGGGGAGCTGTTTTTT. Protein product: CASSPSMSQRGRYTGELFF.

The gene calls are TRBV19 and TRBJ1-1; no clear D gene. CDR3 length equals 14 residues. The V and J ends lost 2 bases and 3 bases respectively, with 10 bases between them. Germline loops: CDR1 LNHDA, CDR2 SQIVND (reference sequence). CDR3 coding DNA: TGTGCCAGTAGTATATCGGGGTTGGACACTGAAGCTTTCTTT. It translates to CASSISGLDTEAFF.

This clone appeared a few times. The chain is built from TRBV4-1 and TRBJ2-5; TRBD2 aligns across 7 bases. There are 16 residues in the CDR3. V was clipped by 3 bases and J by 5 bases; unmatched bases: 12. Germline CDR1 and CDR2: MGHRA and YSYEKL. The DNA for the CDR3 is TGCGCCAGCAGCCAGGGCAGTGGACTAGTATCGGAGACCCAGTACTTC. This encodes CASSQGSGLVSETQYF.

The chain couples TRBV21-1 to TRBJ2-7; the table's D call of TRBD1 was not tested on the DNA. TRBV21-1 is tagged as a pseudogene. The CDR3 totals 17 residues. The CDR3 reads CASSGKDRASYPREQYF. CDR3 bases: TGTGCCAGCAGCGGGAAGGACAGGGCCAGTTATCCTCGCGAGCAGTACTTC.